A selection of T cell receptor beta chains follows, all from one sample in a study of memory CD4+ T cells and cytomegalovirus serostatus. Generated by immunoSEQ multiplex PCR, the TCRdb table keeps only in-frame clones and is missing some. This table holds 30,000 to 40,000 clones, 78% found once. The sequenced sample was memory CD4+ T cells from blood. Every receptor here comes from an adult in good health and CMV-seronegative. The CDR3 runs from the conserved cysteine through the conserved F or W. D genes are given only for firm matches. The size entry is marked missing in some rows and otherwise reads once, few, many or a size class.

TRBJ1-6,-,-,TRBV14,TGTGCCAGCAGCCCACACCCCGAGAGCTCACCCCTCCACTTT,CASSPHPESSPLHF
TRBJ2-5,medium-sized,-,TRBV7-7,TGTGCTAGCAGCTTAGAAGGGGGAGGAGGAGAGACCCAGTACTTC,CASSLEGGGGETQYF
TRBJ2-7,-,-,TRBV19,TGTGCCAGTAGTATTCGAACCTCTGGGCACCGCTACGAGCAGTACTTC,CASSIRTSGHRYEQYF
TRBJ1-4,-,TRBD1,TRBV10-3,TGTGCCATCAGTGAGTCATCAGGGGGCCATGAAAAACTGTTTTTT,CAISESSGGHEKLFF
TRBJ1-1,-,-,TRBV5-1,TGCGCCAGCAGCTTGGGACAGCCAAACACTGAAGCTTTCTTT,CASSLGQPNTEAFF
TRBJ2-5,-,-,TRBV6-1,TGTGCCAGCAGTGGGGTCGGGGCGCGCGGAGAGACCCAGTACTTC,CASSGVGARGETQYF
TRBJ2-5,-,-,TRBV11-2,TGTGCCAGCAGCTTGGGCCAAGAGACCCAGTACTTC,CASSLGQETQYF
TRBJ2-7,-,-,TRBV7-2,TGTGCCAGCAGCTTAGCCCCTAGCACCTACGAGCAGTACTTC,CASSLAPSTYEQYF
TRBJ1-3,-,-,TRBV5-1,TGCGCCAGCAGCTTGGGTGCCACGCTCGCTGGAAACACCATATATTTT,CASSLGATLAGNTIYF
TRBJ1-1,-,-,TRBV18,TGTGCCAGCTCTCGGAACACTGAAGCTTTCTTT,CASSRNTEAFF
TRBJ1-5,-,-,TRBV4-1,TGCGCCAGCAGCCAAGAAGAGGGCAGCCCCGCGGGTAGCAATCAGCCCCAGCATTTT,CASSQEEGSPAGSNQPQHF
TRBJ2-7,-,TRBD2,TRBV30,TGTGCCTGGGCGACTAGCGGGGGGACAGGCGAGCAGTACTTC,CAWATSGGTGEQYF
TRBJ1-1,-,-,TRBV27,TGTGCCAGCAGCCAAAGGGGACAGAACACTGAAGCTTTCTTT,CASSQRGQNTEAFF
TRBJ2-1,few,-,TRBV7-2,TGTGCCAGCAGCCAGGGGGGACAGATTTACTACAATGAGCAGTTCTTC,CASSQGGQIYYNEQFF
TRBJ1-1,-,-,TRBV5-6,TGTGCCAGCAGCTTCATCCGTCCTCCGGGAAACACTGAAGCTTTCTTT,CASSFIRPPGNTEAFF
TRBJ1-1,-,-,TRBV6-5,TGTGCCAGCAGTTATTCTGTTTGGGTGGAAACTGAAGCTTTCTTT,CASSYSVWVETEAFF
TRBJ1-6,-,TRBD1,TRBV27,TGTGCCAGCAGTTTTGGGGACAGGGATTCACCCCTCCACTTT,CASSFGDRDSPLHF
TRBJ2-3,-,-,TRBV5-1,TGCGCCAGCAGCTTGGCGATTAGACTTGAAGATACGCAGTATTTT,CASSLAIRLEDTQYF
TRBJ1-2,-,-,TRBV5-1,TGCGCCAGCAGCTTGGAGGCAGGAAGCAACTATGGCTACACCTTC,CASSLEAGSNYGYTF
TRBJ1-1,-,-,TRBV11-2,TGTGCCAGCAGCTTATCCTTGGTTATGAACACTGAAGCTTTCTTT,CASSLSLVMNTEAFF
TRBJ1-6,-,-,TRBV7-3,TGTGCCAGCAGCCGGGGACTGTCAAATTCACCCCTCCACTTT,CASSRGLSNSPLHF
TRBJ1-1,-,-,TRBV6-5,TGTGCCAGCAGACCGGGACAAACGAACACTGAAGCTTTCTTT,CASRPGQTNTEAFF
TRBJ2-7,-,TRBD2,TRBV5-3,TGTGCCAGAAGCTTTTCCGGGACTAGAGACTACTACGAGCAGTACTTC,CARSFSGTRDYYEQYF
TRBJ1-2,-,-,TRBV5-1,TGCGCCAGCAGCTTGGAACGGAACTATGGCTACACCTTC,CASSLERNYGYTF
TRBJ2-3,-,-,TRBV30,TGTGCCTGGATCCTCGGGGGCCAGAACACAGATACGCAGTATTTT,CAWILGGQNTDTQYF
TRBJ1-5,-,-,TRBV19,TGTGCCAGTGCAGGACAAGCTTATAGCAATCAGCCCCAGCATTTT,CASAGQAYSNQPQHF
TRBJ2-5,-,-,TRBV7-9,TGTGCCAGCAGCTCCGGGCTAGCAGCGACCCAGTACTTC,CASSSGLAATQYF
TRBJ2-5,-,-,TRBV4-1,TGCGCCAGCAGCCGTCGATCTGGGATAGAGACCCAGTACTTC,CASSRRSGIETQYF
TRBJ2-1,few,-,TRBV5-4,TGTGCCAGCAGCTTGGAGAGGGGGTCCTACAATGAGCAGTTCTTC,CASSLERGSYNEQFF
TRBJ2-7,-,TRBD1,TRBV27,TGTGCCAGCAGTGTTGACAGGGGGCCGGCCTACGAGCAGTACTTC,CASSVDRGPAYEQYF
TRBJ2-4,-,-,TRBV6-1,TGTGCCAGCAGTGAATCCACGCCGGCAGGGGAGAGTAAACTAGCCAAAAACATTCAGTACTTC,CASSESTPAGESKLAKNIQYF
TRBJ2-3,few,TRBD2,TRBV6-4,TGTGCCAGCAGCTTTAGCGGGGGTGCAGATACGCAGTATTTT,CASSFSGGADTQYF
TRBJ1-1,few,-,TRBV6-5,TGTGCCAGCAGTTACGAGCGGGAAGCTTTCTTT,CASSYEREAFF
TRBJ2-1,-,TRBD2,TRBV15,TGTGCCACCAGCAGAGCCCAGCGGGGGGGCCGTGAGCAGTTCTTC,CATSRAQRGGREQFF
TRBJ2-7,-,-,TRBV10-3,TGTGCCATCAGGCGACAAGGGGTGACCTCCTACGAGCAGTACTTC,CAIRRQGVTSYEQYF
TRBJ2-5,-,-,TRBV11-2,TGTGCCAGCAGCCCCACAGGGCTGGTGCAAGAGACCCAGTACTTC,CASSPTGLVQETQYF
TRBJ2-2,-,-,TRBV29-1,TGCAGCGTTGGACCTGGGGCAGTAGATTTTGGCGGGGAGCTGTTTTTT,CSVGPGAVDFGGELFF
TRBJ1-2,-,-,TRBV6-1,TGTGCCAGCAACCCAACAGGAAACTATGGCTACACCTTC,CASNPTGNYGYTF
TRBJ2-7,-,-,TRBV2,TGTGCCAGCAGTAGACCGGGTAACTCCTACGAGCAGTACTTC,CASSRPGNSYEQYF
TRBJ1-2,-,-,TRBV4-2,TGTGCCAGCCGGCCCCGGACAGATAATGGCTACACCTTC,CASRPRTDNGYTF
TRBJ2-6,-,TRBD1,TRBV2,TGTGCCAGCGCCGGGACAGGGTTGATTGGGGCCAACGTCCTGACTTTC,CASAGTGLIGANVLTF
TRBJ1-6,-,-,TRBV5-4,TGTGCCAGCAGCTTGGAAGGCGGACTTTATAATTCACCCCTCCACTTT,CASSLEGGLYNSPLHF
TRBJ1-2,-,-,TRBV9,TGTGCCAGCAGCGACCGACGCGGGACTAACTATGGCTACACCTTC,CASSDRRGTNYGYTF
TRBJ1-1,few,-,TRBV5-5,TGTGCCAGCAGCCCAAGGTGGGGAACAGCTTGGAACACTGAAGCTTTCTTT,CASSPRWGTAWNTEAFF
TRBJ1-1,few,-,TRBV30,TGTGCCTGGGACCGGGCTACGAAAGGCACTGAAGCTTTCTTT,CAWDRATKGTEAFF
TRBJ1-2,-,TRBD1,TRBV6-5,TGTGCCAGCAGTTATGCACAGGGGCGTTATGGCTACACCTTC,CASSYAQGRYGYTF
TRBJ2-3,once,-,TRBV5-4,TGTGCCAGCAGCTTACGCGGGCAACTAGGCACAGATACGCAGTATTTT,CASSLRGQLGTDTQYF
TRBJ2-2,-,-,TRBV30,TGTGCCTGGGGTCTCATGGGTAGGGACACCGGGGAGCTGTTTTTT,CAWGLMGRDTGELFF